These 5 T cell receptor beta chains were all obtained from the same sample, sequenced in a study of shared clonotypes between healthy human individuals. Some clones are missing from TCRdb's copy, which holds only in-frame ones; the method was immunoSEQ multiplex PCR. The table lists approximately 650,000 clones, around 95% of them singletons. The naive CD8 subset, CD45RO-negative cells positively selected for CCR7, excluded terminally differentiated effector memory CD45RA+ cells. The sample comprised naive CD8+ T cells sorted from blood. Receptors originate from a woman under 40 in good health.

The J gene is TRBJ2-7, the V gene TRBV4-2; D not resolved. With 0 bases removed from V and 5 bases from J, the gap between germline ends came to 11 bases. This CDR3 has 14 residues. Per germline, CDR1 LGHNA and CDR2 YNFKEQ. CDR3 residues: CASSQEGRVDEQYF. CDR3 in DNA: TGTGCCAGCAGCCAAGAAGGTAGGGTAGACGAGCAGTACTTC.

The V and J genes are TRBV10-1 and TRBJ2-6; 10 bases line up with TRBD1. In germline, CDR1 is WNHNN, CDR2 SYGVQD (reference sequence). Trimming at V came to 11 bases and at J to 1 base, leaving 8 bases not matched to a gene. This CDR3 has 16 residues. CDR3 sequence: CASSGTGDSGANVLTF. CDR3 sequence (DNA): TGCGCCTCGTCCGGGACAGGGGATTCTGGGGCCAACGTCCTGACTTTC.

This chain links TRBV6-5 with TRBJ2-5; D is undetermined. This CDR3 contains 14 residues. V shed 2 bases and J shed 1 base, with 8 bases lying between them. CDR1 and CDR2 from the germline V gene are MNHEY and SVGAGI. The CDR3 DNA reads as TGTGCCAGCAGTTACATTGCAGTCCAAGAGACCCAGTACTTC. Protein sequence: CASSYIAVQETQYF.

The CDR3 protein is CASIRTDTQYF. The CDR3 nucleotides read TGTGCCAGCATTCGGACAGATACGCAGTATTTT. The chain employs TRBV2 and TRBJ2-3; unclear D gene. The CDR3 has 11 residues. Between the trimmed V and J ends, which lost 7 bases and 3 bases, there was a span of 5 bases. The germline CDR1 and CDR2 sequences are SNHLY and FYNNEI.

The chain couples TRBV27 to TRBJ2-2; D unclear. CDR3 size: 14 residues. V was pared by 3 bases and J by 0 bases, with 5 bases between. The germline gives CDR1 MNHEY, CDR2 SMNVEV (reference sequence). The CDR3 sequence is CASSFDPNTGELFF. CDR3 nucleotide sequence: TGTGCCAGCAGTTTCGATCCGAACACCGGGGAGCTGTTTTTT.